This entry describes one T cell receptor beta chain. Assay used: immunoSEQ multiplex PCR; TCRdb lists only in-frame clones, some missing. The sample records around 100,000 clones, around 93% being singletons. This specimen comes from a study of T cell changes during pregnancy in multiple sclerosis. With 8 bases removed from V and 3 bases from J, the gap between germline ends came to 19 bases. This CDR3 is built from 15 residues. Germline values: CDR1 SNHLY, CDR2 FYNNEI. The source was peripheral blood, collected before pregnancy. The V and J genes are TRBV2 and TRBJ1-2; the D gene is possibly TRBD1 (6 bases). The source of this sequence is a female donor with multiple sclerosis, enrolled in a pregnancy study. The CDR3 DNA sequence: TGTGCCAGCCAAAGAGAGGCAGGGGTTTACTATGGCTACACCTTC. Residues: CASQREAGVYYGYTF.